A selection of T cell receptor beta chains follows, all from one sample in a study of monozygotic twins with inflammatory bowel disease. TCRdb reanalyzed the 5' RACE reads and collapses them to one entry per CDR3 protein, without DNA. Seen in this sample are 88,000 or so distinct CDR3 sequences; the ten most common clones hold just under 7.5%. The sample consisted of blood. These receptors were obtained from a human donor with ulcerative colitis or Crohn's disease, or a healthy co-twin of an affected twin (not recorded which). CDR3s include the opening cysteine and the closing phenylalanine or tryptophan. The order of the fields is J gene, V gene, CDR3 protein.

J: TRBJ2-1; V: TRBV6-1; CDR3: CASSTSGGGGKFF
J: TRBJ2-7; V: TRBV4-2; CDR3: CASSQDWPNYEQYF
J: TRBJ1-2; V: TRBV6-1; CDR3: CASSSLGGANYGYTF
J: TRBJ1-5; V: TRBV6-5; CDR3: CASSYSRGIQPQHF
J: TRBJ1-6; V: TRBV5-1; CDR3: CASSLDGDNSPLHF
J: TRBJ1-6; V: TRBV7-8; CDR3: CASSLGVPLHF
J: TRBJ2-7; V: TRBV3-1; CDR3: CASSRTGTGIDEQYF
J: TRBJ2-2; V: TRBV5-1; CDR3: CASSLAGWNTGELFF
J: TRBJ1-6; V: TRBV6-1; CDR3: CASSNQGARVRSLHF
J: TRBJ2-2; V: TRBV14; CDR3: CASSLLNTGELFF
J: TRBJ1-4; V: TRBV18; CDR3: CASSPVGQGEKLFF
J: TRBJ2-7; V: TRBV18; CDR3: CASSPSSLNTYEQYF
J: TRBJ2-3; V: TRBV4-1; CDR3: CASSQDVSRVSGMQYF
J: TRBJ1-1; V: TRBV7-9; CDR3: CASSADRGHTEAFF
J: TRBJ1-2; V: TRBV5-1; CDR3: CASSFGGSNYGYTF
J: TRBJ1-2; V: TRBV5-1; CDR3: CASSTTLGTAAPNTF
J: TRBJ1-1; V: TRBV28; CDR3: CASSSLFTEAFF
J: TRBJ2-7; V: TRBV29-1; CDR3: CSASPGQLYEQYF
J: TRBJ2-1; V: TRBV6-1; CDR3: CASTPTGGLGNEQFF
J: TRBJ2-2; V: TRBV5-1; CDR3: CASSLARDSYTGELFF
J: TRBJ1-2; V: TRBV7-6; CDR3: CASSLDRSGYTF
J: TRBJ2-7; V: TRBV19; CDR3: CASSRNGGDRYYEQYF
J: TRBJ2-1; V: TRBV5-1; CDR3: CASSYLTSGGNEQFF
J: TRBJ1-2; V: TRBV24-1; CDR3: CATSDWANSYTF
J: TRBJ2-1; V: TRBV20-1; CDR3: CSAADRVRPYNEQFF
J: TRBJ1-2; V: TRBV3-1; CDR3: CASSQGLQAGYTF
J: TRBJ2-2; V: TRBV5-6; CDR3: CASSLRPGELFF
J: TRBJ2-1; V: TRBV6-1; CDR3: CASSRAPVSVNEQFF
J: TRBJ2-3; V: TRBV20-1; CDR3: CSAPRGASSTDTQYF
J: TRBJ1-3; V: TRBV11-2; CDR3: CASSLGGNTIYF
J: TRBJ2-5; V: TRBV5-1; CDR3: CASTRYGGSEETQYF
J: TRBJ2-2; V: TRBV12-3/TRBV12-4; CDR3: CASSSSSRNTGELFF
J: TRBJ1-1; V: TRBV5-5; CDR3: CASTEGQPTGEAFF
J: TRBJ2-1; V: TRBV18; CDR3: CASSPRSQWEQFF
J: TRBJ2-3; V: TRBV18; CDR3: CASSPRREQDTQYF
J: TRBJ2-3; V: TRBV3-1; CDR3: CASSQGRGGTQYF
J: TRBJ2-7; V: TRBV29-1; CDR3: CSVEDGSYEQYF
J: TRBJ1-1; V: TRBV6-1; CDR3: CASSEGAGAFF
J: TRBJ2-2; V: TRBV10-3; CDR3: CAARGRSNTGELFF
J: TRBJ1-3; V: TRBV27; CDR3: CASSRGGPGNTIYF
J: TRBJ2-5; V: TRBV5-1; CDR3: CASTDPGQGSGGEYF
J: TRBJ2-2; V: TRBV14; CDR3: CASSQVSANTGELFF
J: TRBJ1-2; V: TRBV29-1; CDR3: CSVTATYGYTF
J: TRBJ1-6; V: TRBV20-1; CDR3: CSANRLYNSPLHF
J: TRBJ1-1; V: TRBV11-2; CDR3: CASSEQGANTEAFF
J: TRBJ2-7; V: TRBV5-1; CDR3: CASSLDGGSSYEQYF
J: TRBJ1-2; V: TRBV18; CDR3: CASSPRGFEAYGYTF
J: TRBJ2-4; V: TRBV6-1; CDR3: CASSREGAAPGKNIQYF
J: TRBJ1-6; V: TRBV7-6; CDR3: CASSSSPGIGRHSYNSPLHF
J: TRBJ2-2; V: TRBV5-1; CDR3: CASSLELGQGNRELFF
J: TRBJ2-7; V: TRBV5-1; CDR3: CASSLSWDRGYEQYF